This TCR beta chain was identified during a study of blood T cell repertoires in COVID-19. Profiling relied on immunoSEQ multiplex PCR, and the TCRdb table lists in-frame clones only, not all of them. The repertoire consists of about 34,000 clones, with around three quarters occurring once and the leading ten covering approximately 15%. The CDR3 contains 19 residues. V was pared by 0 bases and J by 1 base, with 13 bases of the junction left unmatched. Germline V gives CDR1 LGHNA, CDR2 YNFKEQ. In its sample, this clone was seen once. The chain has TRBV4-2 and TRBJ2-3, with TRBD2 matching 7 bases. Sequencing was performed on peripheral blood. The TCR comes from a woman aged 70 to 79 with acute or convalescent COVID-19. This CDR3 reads CASSQDPAPSGLRTDTQYF. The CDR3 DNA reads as TGTGCCAGCAGCCAAGATCCCGCGCCTAGCGGACTACGCACAGATACGCAGTATTTT.